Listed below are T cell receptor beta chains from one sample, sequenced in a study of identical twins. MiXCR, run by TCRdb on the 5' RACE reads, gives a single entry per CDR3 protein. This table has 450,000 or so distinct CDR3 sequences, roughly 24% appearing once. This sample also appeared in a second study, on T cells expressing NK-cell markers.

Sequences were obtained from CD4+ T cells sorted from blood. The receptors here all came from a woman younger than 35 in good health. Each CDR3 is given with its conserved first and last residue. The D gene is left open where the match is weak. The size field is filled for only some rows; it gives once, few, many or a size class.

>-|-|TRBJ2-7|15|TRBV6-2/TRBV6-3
CASRSPRNQLYEQYF
TGTGCCAGCAGGTCTCCCAGAAACCAACTCTACGAGCAGTACTTC
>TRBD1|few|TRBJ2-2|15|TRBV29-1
CSVRDRPSNTGELFF
TGCAGCGTCAGGGACAGACCCTCGAACACCGGGGAGCTGTTTTTT
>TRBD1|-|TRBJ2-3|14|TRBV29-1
CSTGQGAVTDTQYF
TGCAGCACAGGACAGGGGGCAGTTACAGATACGCAGTATTTT
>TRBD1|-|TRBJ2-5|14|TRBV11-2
CASSPTTGTETQYF
TGTGCCAGCAGCCCTACGACAGGGACAGAGACCCAGTACTTC
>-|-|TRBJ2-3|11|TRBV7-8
CASSLKVTQYF
TGTGCCAGCAGCTTAAAAGTCACGCAGTATTTT
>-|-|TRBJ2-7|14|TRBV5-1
CASSVEGSGYEQYF
TGCGCCAGCAGCGTAGAGGGGAGTGGCTACGAGCAGTACTTC
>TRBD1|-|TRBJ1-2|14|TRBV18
CASSLGQAYYGYTF
TGTGCCAGCTCACTGGGACAGGCCTACTATGGCTACACCTTC
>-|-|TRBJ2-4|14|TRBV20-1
CSAAPGQVQNIQYF
TGCAGTGCTGCCCCTGGCCAGGTGCAAAACATTCAGTACTTC
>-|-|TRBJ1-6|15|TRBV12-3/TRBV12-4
CASSLRRQGETPLHF
TGTGCCAGCAGTTTAAGACGCCAGGGTGAAACACCCCTCCACTTT
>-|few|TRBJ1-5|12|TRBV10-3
CATAGDNQPQHF
TGTGCCACAGCAGGGGACAATCAGCCCCAGCATTTT
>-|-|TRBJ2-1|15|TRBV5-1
CASSLPRAPDNEQFF
TGCGCCAGCAGCTTACCACGCGCCCCGGACAATGAGCAGTTCTTC
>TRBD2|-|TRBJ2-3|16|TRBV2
CASGGVREGFPDTQYF
TGTGCCAGCGGAGGGGTACGGGAGGGCTTTCCAGATACGCAGTATTTT
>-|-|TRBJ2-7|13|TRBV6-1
CASSALGGAEQYF
TGTGCCAGCAGTGCCCTAGGAGGGGCCGAGCAGTACTTC
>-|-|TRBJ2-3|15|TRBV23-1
CASSRVGTGTDTQYF
TGCGCCAGCAGTCGCGTGGGAACAGGCACAGATACGCAGTATTTT
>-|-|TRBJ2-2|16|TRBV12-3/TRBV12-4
CASRAGLGVQVGELFF
TGTGCCAGCAGAGCCGGGCTCGGGGTTCAGGTCGGGGAGCTGTTTTTT
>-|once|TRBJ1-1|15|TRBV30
CAGTTLTARGTEAFF
TGTGCCGGAACCACCCTCACAGCAAGGGGCACTGAAGCTTTCTTT
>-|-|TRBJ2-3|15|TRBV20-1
CSASRPFSSTDTQYF
TGCAGTGCTAGTAGGCCATTTTCTAGCACAGATACGCAGTATTTT
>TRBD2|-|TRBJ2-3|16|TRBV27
CASSLWTSGGKDTQYF
TGTGCCAGCAGTTTATGGACTAGCGGGGGCAAAGATACGCAGTATTTT
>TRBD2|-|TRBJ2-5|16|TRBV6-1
CASRSRLAGNQETQYF
TGTGCCAGCAGATCCCGACTAGCGGGCAACCAAGAGACCCAGTACTTC
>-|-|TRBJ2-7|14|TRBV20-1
CSASGARSSYEQYF
TGCAGTGCTAGTGGGGCAAGGAGCTCCTACGAGCAGTACTTC
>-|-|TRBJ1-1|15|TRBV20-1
CSALQGRYRDTEAFF
TGCAGTGCCTTACAAGGCCGCTACAGGGACACTGAAGCTTTCTTT
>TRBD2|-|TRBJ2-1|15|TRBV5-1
CASSRTSGSHNEQFF
TGCGCCAGCAGCCGAACTAGCGGGAGCCACAATGAGCAGTTCTTC
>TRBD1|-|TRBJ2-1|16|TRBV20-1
CSALLTGQGVYNEQFF
TGCAGTGCCCTATTAACGGGACAGGGTGTATACAATGAGCAGTTCTTC
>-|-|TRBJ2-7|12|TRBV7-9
CASLRVGSEQYF
TGTGCCAGCTTACGAGTCGGGTCCGAGCAGTACTTC
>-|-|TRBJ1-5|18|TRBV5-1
CASSSSLRQGYSNQPQHF
TGCGCCAGCAGCTCATCCCTGAGACAAGGTTATAGCAATCAGCCCCAGCATTTT
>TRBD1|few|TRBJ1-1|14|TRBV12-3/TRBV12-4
CASSPGQVNTEAFF
TGTGCCAGCAGTCCGGGACAGGTGAACACTGAAGCTTTCTTT
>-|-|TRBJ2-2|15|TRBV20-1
CSASGPQGNTGELFF
TGCAGTGCTAGTGGGCCCCAGGGAAACACCGGGGAGCTGTTTTTT
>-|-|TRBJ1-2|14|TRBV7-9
CASSLARGGYGYTF
TGTGCCAGCAGCTTAGCGCGGGGAGGATATGGCTACACCTTC
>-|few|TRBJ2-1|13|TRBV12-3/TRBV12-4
CASRFNSYNEQFF
TGTGCCAGCCGGTTTAACTCCTACAATGAGCAGTTCTTC